This T cell receptor (beta chain) stems from a study of blood T cell repertoires in COVID-19. Study-level information: Both acute and convalescent COVID-19 samples were obtained from the United States, Italy and Spain. PBMCs, B-cell-depleted T cells, or T cells provided the cDNA or gDNA that made up the material.

Germline values: CDR1 MNHNY, CDR2 SVGAGI (reference sequence). The CDR3 totals 14 residues. The V end lost 5 bases, the J end lost 7 bases, and 17 bases lay between the germline ends. Some clones are missing from TCRdb's copy, which holds only in-frame ones; the method was immunoSEQ multiplex PCR. The sample lists 85,000 to 100,000 clones; roughly 89% were seen once. The source of this sequence is a woman in her sixties with COVID-19, enrolled during active disease. Specimen: peripheral blood. This chain joins TRBV6-6 and TRBJ1-2; tentatively, D is TRBD1 (6 bases). Written as DNA, the CDR3 is TGTGCCAGCAGTCCAGTTGGACAGTATGCTGGCTACACCTTC. Its protein is CASSPVGQYAGYTF.